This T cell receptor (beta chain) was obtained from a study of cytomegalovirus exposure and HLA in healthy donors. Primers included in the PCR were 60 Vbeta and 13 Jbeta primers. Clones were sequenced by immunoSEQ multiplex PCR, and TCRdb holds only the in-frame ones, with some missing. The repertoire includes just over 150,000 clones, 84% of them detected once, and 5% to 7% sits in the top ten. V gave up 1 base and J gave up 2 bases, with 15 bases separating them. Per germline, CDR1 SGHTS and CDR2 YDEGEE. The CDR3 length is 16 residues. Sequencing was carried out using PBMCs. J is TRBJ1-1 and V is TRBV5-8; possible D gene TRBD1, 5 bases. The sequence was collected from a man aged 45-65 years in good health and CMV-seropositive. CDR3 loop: CASSLMAGGGNTEAFF. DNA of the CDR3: TGTGCCAGCAGCTTGATGGCGGGCGGGGGAAACACTGAAGCTTTCTTT.